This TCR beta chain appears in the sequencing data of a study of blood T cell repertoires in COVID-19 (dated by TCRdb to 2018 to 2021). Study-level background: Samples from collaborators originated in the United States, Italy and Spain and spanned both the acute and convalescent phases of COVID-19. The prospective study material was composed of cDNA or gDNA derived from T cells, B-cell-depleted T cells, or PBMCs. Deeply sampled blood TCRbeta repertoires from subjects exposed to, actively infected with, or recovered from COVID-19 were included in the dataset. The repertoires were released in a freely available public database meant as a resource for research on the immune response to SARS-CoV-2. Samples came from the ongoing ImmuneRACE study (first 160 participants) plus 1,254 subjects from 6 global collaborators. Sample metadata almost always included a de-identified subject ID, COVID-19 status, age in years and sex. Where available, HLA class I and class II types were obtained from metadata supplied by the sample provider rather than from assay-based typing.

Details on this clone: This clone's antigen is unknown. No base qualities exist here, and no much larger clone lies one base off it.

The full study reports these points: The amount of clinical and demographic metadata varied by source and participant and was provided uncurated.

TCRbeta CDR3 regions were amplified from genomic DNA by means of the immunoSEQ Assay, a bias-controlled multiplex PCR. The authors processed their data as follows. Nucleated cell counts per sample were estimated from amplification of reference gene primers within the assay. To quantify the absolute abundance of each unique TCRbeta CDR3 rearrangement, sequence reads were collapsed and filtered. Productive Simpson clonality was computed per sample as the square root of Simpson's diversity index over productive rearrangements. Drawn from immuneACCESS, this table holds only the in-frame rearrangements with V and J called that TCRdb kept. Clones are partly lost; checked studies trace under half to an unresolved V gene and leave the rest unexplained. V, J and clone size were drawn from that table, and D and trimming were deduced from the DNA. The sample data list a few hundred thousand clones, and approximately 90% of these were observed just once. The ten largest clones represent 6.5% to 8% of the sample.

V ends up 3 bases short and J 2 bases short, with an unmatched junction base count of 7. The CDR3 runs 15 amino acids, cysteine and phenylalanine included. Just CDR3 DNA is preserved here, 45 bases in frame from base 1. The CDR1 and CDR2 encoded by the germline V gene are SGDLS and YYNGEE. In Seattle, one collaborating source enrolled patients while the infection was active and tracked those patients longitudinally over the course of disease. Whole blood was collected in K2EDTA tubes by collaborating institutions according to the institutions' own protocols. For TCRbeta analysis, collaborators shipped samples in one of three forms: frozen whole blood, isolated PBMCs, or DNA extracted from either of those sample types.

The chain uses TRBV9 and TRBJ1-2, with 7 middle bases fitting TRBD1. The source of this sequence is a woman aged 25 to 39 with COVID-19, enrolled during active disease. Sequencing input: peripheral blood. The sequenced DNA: TGTGCCAGCAGCGCCCTGACAGGGCCCAACTATGGCTACACCTTC. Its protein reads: CASSALTGPNYGYTF.